This T cell receptor (beta chain) was identified in a study of blood T cell repertoires in COVID-19. Overall study context: The analysed material was cDNA or gDNA that came from T cells, B-cell-depleted T cells, or PBMCs.

The CDR3 comprises 13 residues, both ends counted. CDR1 and CDR2 (germline): KGHDR, SFDVKD. Points on this clone: The final CDR3 position lacks the conserved phenylalanine or tryptophan, pointing to a likely read error. No DNA is shown, since the ends of the CDR3 on it are uncertain; the CDR3 is the one TCRdb lists.

The authors' processing: Using reference gene primer amplification, nucleated cell counts were estimated. The method was immunoSEQ multiplex PCR; TCRdb's version includes in-frame clones alone and lacks a portion of them. The V and J calls and clone size were taken over from that table, and D and trimming were inferred from the DNA. The profile shows about 60,000 clones, 70% to 90% of them singletons. This sequence was found in a man aged 35-49 years with acute or convalescent COVID-19. V gene TRBV24-1 combines with J gene TRBJ1-2; the D call in the table, TRBD1, was not verified against the DNA. Sequenced sample: peripheral blood. The chain's CDR3 is CATSGETGSGLHL.